This T cell receptor (beta chain) came from a study of cytotoxic CD8 clonotypes in ibrutinib-treated CLL. The overall study: Of a cohort that held around 11 relapsed/refractory and some 15 treatment-naive patients, 17 to 18 were IGHV unmutated. Whole-study results and caveats: Public clonotypes, an uncommon group, contracted or remained stable on treatment. Clonality went up at the time of ibrutinib response, stayed stable in sustained remission, and later dropped back toward its baseline level at progression.

Sequencing was performed with immunoSEQ multiplex PCR; in TCRdb, only in-frame clones are kept and a portion is missing. Here the sample spans approximately 340,000 clones, 67% being singletons. Germline CDR1 MNHEY, CDR2 SMNVEV (reference sequence). V shed 3 bases, J shed 6 bases, and the junction held 5 bases outside the gene matches. There are 13 residues in the CDR3. On this clone itself: Antigen unknown.

The source was PBMCs, collected after 36 months of ibrutinib treatment. This TCR came from a human donor with chronic lymphocytic leukemia. The genes are TRBV27 and TRBJ2-7, with 7 bases fitting TRBD1. CDR3 DNA sequence: TGTGCCAGCAGTTTCCGACAGGGAAGCGAGCAGTACTTC. As protein: CASSFRQGSEQYF.